This T cell receptor beta chain was profiled in a study of OX40 agonist ivuxolimab in advanced cancers. For the study at large: Six ivuxolimab dose levels, 0.01 to 10 mg/kg, were given intravenously every 2 weeks. The study, taken as a whole, reports: CD8+ T cells showed, on average, more clonal expansion than CD4+ cells.

Libraries were prepared by immunoSEQ multiplex PCR; TCRdb keeps only in-frame clonotypes and omits some of them. The sample carries roughly 76,000 clones, around 86% recorded once. Sampled blood was obtained at baseline, cycle 4 day 1, and cycle 7 day 1. Concerning this clone: Its antigen is not known.

This sample comprised CD4+ or CD8+ T cells sorted from blood, obtained in a trial of the OX40 agonist ivuxolimab. The receptor was isolated from an adult with an advanced solid tumor such as melanoma, head and neck, liver or kidney cancer.

CDR3 loop: CASRMTSGRSDTQYF. The CDR3 DNA reads TGCGCCAGCAGAATGACTAGCGGGAGATCAGATACGCAGTATTTT. The rearrangement joins TRBV5-1 to TRBJ2-3; 12 nucleotides agree with TRBD2. This CDR3 has 15 amino acids. CDR1 and CDR2 (germline): SGHRS, YFSETQ. Losses at the gene ends were 5 bases for V and 4 bases for J; bases not matched to a gene: 5. Complete variable domain (other parts from reference TRBV5-1 and TRBJ2-3): KAGVTQTPRYLIKTRGQQVTLSCSPISGHRSVSWYQQTPGQGLQFLFEYFSETQRNKGNFPGRFSGRQFSNSRSEMNVSTLELGDSALYLCASRMTSGRSDTQYFGPGTRLTVL.